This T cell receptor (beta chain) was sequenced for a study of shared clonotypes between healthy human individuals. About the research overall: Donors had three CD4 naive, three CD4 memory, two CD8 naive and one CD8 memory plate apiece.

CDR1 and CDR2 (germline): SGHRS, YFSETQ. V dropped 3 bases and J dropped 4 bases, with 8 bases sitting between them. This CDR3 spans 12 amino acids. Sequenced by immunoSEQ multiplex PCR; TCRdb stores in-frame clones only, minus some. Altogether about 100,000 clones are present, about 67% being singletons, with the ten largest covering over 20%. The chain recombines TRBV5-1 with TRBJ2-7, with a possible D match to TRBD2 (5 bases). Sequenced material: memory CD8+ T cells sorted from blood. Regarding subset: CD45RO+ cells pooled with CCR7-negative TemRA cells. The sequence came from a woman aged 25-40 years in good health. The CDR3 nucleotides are TGCGCCAGCAGCTCGGGGAAATACGAGCAGTACTTC. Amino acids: CASSSGKYEQYF.